Sequencing of this T cell receptor (beta chain) was carried out in a study of blood T cell repertoires in COVID-19 (dated by TCRdb to the early 2020s). Background for the entire study: Samples covering the acute and convalescent phases of COVID-19 were provided by collaborators in the United States, Italy and Spain. The prospective study material was composed of cDNA or gDNA derived from T cells, B-cell-depleted T cells, or PBMCs. The dataset comprised deeply sampled blood TCRbeta repertoires from subjects exposed to, actively infected with, or recovered from COVID-19. A freely available public database, intended as a resource for researchers studying the immune response to SARS-CoV-2, is where the repertoires were released. Samples were obtained from the ongoing ImmuneRACE study (first 160 participants) and from 1,254 subjects provided by 6 global collaborators. Nearly every sample came with metadata listing a de-identified subject ID, COVID-19 status, age in years and sex. Where HLA class I and class II types were available, the types were taken from metadata supplied by the sample provider, not from assay-based typing. The investigation overall reported the following: Clinical and demographic metadata were provided uncurated, with the amount varying by source and participant.

Collaborating institutions collected whole blood in K2EDTA tubes following their own protocols. For TCRbeta analysis, collaborators shipped samples in one of three forms: frozen whole blood, isolated PBMCs, or DNA extracted from either of those sample types. TCRbeta CDR3 regions were amplified from genomic DNA using the immunoSEQ Assay, a bias-controlled multiplex PCR. As for the authors' bioinformatics: Nucleated cell counts per sample were estimated from amplification of reference gene primers within the assay. To quantify the absolute abundance of each unique TCRbeta CDR3 rearrangement, sequence reads were collapsed and filtered. For each sample, productive Simpson clonality was calculated as the square root of Simpson's diversity index across productive rearrangements. In its TCRdb copy, this immuneACCESS table keeps in-frame sequences only and misses some clones. Where compared with another copy, unresolved V genes explain less than half of these, and the others have no known cause. Clone size and the V and J calls come from that table; the DNA yielded D and trimming. The sample table shows 200,000 to 250,000 clones, and roughly 86% are seen once. The ten largest make up approximately 8.1% of the sample.

Comment on this clone: This receptor's antigen is unknown. The sample holds no much larger clone one base away, and base qualities are not on file.

CDR1 and CDR2 (SNHLY, FYNNEI) derive from the germline V gene. V and J lose 4 bases and 2 bases, and a span of 12 bases separates them. The CDR3, from cysteine to phenylalanine, totals 15 residues. The retained sequence is limited to the CDR3, 45 bases, with the frame set at the first base. Recombination connected TRBV2 to TRBJ1-5, with a weak D call of TRBD1 (5 bases match). The origin of this receptor is a woman aged 45-65 years with active or convalescent COVID-19. The sequenced sample was peripheral blood. The DNA sequence is given as TGTGCCAGCAGTGGGGGGGGGTCTGGCAATCAGCCCCAGCATTTT. Translated, it reads CASSGGGSGNQPQHF.